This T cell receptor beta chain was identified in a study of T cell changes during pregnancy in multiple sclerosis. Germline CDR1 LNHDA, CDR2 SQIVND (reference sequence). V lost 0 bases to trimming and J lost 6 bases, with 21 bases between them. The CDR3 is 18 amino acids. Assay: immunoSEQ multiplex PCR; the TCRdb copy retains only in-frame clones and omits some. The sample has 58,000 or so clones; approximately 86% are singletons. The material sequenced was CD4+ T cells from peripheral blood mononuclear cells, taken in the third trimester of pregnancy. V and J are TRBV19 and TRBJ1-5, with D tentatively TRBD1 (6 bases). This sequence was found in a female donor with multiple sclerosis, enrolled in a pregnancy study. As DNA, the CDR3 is TGTGCCAGTAGTATAGATCTGGACAGTCCGAGACTTAGTCAGCCCCAGCATTTT. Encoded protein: CASSIDLDSPRLSQPQHF.